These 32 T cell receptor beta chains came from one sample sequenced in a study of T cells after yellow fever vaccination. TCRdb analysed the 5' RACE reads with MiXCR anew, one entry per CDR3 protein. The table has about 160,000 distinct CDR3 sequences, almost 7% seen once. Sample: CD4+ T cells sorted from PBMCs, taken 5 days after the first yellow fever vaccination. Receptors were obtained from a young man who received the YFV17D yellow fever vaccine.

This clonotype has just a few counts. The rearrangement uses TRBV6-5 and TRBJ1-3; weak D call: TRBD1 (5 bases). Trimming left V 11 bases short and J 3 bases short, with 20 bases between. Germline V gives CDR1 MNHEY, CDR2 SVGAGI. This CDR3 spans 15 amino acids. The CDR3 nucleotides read TGTGCCTCCGCCCGGGACGGCGCTTTTGGAAACACCATATATTTT. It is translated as CASARDGAFGNTIYF.

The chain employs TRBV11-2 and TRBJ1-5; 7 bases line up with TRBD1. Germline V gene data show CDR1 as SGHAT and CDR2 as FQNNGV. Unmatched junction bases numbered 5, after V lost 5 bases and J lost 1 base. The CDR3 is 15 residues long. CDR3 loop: CASSLTGASNQPQHF. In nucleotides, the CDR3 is TGTGCCAGCAGCCTTACAGGGGCCAGCAATCAGCCCCAGCATTTT. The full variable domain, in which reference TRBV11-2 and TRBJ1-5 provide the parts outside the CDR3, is EAGVAQSPRYKIIEKRQSVAFWCNPISGHATLYWYQQILGQGPKLLIQFQNNGVVDDSQLPKDRFSAERLKGVDSTLKIQPAKLEDSAVYLCASSLTGASNQPQHFGDGTRLSIL.

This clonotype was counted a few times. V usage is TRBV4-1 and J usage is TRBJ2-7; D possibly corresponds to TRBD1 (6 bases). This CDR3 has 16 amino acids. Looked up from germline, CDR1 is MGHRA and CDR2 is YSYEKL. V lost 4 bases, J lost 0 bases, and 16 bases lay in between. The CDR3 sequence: CASSRAGTQTSYEQYF. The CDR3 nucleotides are TGCGCCAGCAGCCGAGCCGGGACACAAACCTCCTACGAGCAGTACTTC.

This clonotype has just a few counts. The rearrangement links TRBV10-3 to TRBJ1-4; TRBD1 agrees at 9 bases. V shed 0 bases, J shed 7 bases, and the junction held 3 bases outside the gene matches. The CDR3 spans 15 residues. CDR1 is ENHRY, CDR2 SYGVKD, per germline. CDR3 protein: CAISESGDRAEKLFF. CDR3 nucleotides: TGTGCCATCAGTGAGTCTGGGGACAGGGCTGAAAAACTGTTTTTT.

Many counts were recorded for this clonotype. CDR3 sequence (DNA): TGTGCCAGCAGCTTCTTGACTAGCAGCACGGAGACCCAGTACTTC. Its translation: CASSFLTSSTETQYF. The chain links TRBV5-6 to TRBJ2-5, with TRBD2 identical over 7 bases. Losses at the gene ends were 2 bases for V and 5 bases for J; bases not matched to a gene: 9. This CDR3 has 15 amino acids. CDR1 is SGHDT and CDR2 is YYEEEE in the germline V gene.

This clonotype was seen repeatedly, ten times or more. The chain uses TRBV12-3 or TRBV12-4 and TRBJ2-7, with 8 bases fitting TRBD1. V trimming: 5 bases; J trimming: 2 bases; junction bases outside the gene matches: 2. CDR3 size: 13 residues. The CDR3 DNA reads TGTGCCAGCAGTCTGACAGGGGCCTACGAGCAGTACTTC. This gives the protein CASSLTGAYEQYF.

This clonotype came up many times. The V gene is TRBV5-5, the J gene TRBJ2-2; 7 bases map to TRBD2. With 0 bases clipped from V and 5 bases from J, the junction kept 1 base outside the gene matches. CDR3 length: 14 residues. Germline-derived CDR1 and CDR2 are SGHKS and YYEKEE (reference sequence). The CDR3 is CASSLGGGTGELFF. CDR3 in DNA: TGTGCCAGCAGCTTGGGGGGGGGAACCGGGGAGCTGTTTTTT.

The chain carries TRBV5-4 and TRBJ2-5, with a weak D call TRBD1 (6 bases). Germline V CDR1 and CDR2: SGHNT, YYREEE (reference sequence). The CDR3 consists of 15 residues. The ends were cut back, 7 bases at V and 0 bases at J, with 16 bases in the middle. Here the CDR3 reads CASSPRQGHQETQYF. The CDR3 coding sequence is TGTGCCAGCTCCCCCAGGCAGGGGCACCAAGAGACCCAGTACTTC.

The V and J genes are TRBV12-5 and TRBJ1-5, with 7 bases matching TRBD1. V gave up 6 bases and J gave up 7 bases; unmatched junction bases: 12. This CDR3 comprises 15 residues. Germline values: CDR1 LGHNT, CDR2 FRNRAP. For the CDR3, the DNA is TGTGCTAGTGGACCGTACGGGGCAGGGGGACAGCCCCAGCATTTT. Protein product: CASGPYGAGGQPQHF.

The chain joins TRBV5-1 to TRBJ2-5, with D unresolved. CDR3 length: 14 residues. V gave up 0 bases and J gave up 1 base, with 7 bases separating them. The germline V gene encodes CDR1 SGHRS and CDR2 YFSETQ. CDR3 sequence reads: CASSLASTQETQYF. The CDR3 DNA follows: TGCGCCAGCAGCTTGGCGTCAACCCAAGAGACCCAGTACTTC.

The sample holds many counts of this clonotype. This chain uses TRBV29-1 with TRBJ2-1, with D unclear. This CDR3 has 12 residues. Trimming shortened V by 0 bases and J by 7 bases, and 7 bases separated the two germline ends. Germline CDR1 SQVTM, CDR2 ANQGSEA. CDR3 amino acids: CSVEEQRNEQFF. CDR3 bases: TGCAGCGTTGAAGAGCAGCGTAATGAGCAGTTCTTC.

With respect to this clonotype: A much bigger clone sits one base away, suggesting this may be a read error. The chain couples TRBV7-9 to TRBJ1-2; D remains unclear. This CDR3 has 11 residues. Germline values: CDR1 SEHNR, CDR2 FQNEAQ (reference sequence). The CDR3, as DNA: TGTACCAGTGCGGCTCCCTGGGGCTACACCTTC. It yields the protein CTSAAPWGYTF.

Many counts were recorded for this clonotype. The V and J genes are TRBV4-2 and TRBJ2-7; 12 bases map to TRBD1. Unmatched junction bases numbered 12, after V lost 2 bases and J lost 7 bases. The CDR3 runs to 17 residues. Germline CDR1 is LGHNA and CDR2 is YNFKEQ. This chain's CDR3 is CASSQLIRDRGRREQYF. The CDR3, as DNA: TGTGCCAGCAGCCAACTAATCCGGGACAGGGGGCGGAGGGAGCAGTACTTC.

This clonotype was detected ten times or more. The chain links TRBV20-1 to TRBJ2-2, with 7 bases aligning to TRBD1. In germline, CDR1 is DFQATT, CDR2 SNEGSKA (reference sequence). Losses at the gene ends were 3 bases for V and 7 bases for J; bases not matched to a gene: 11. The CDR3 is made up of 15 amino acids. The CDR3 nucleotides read TGCAGTGCTAGTTCAGCGACAGGGAATGTCGGGGAGCTGTTTTTT. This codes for CSASSATGNVGELFF.

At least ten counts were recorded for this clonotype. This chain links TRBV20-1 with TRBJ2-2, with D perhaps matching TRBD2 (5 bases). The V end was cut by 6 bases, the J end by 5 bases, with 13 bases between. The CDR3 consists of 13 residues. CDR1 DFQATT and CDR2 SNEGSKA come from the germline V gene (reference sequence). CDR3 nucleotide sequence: TGCAGTGCCAAGGACTCCCGGACCGGGGAGCTGTTTTTT. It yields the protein CSAKDSRTGELFF.

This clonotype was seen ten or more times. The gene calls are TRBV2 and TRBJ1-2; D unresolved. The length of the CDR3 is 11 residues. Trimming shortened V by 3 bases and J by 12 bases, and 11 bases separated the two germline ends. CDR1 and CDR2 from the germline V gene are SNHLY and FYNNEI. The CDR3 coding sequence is TGTGCCAGCAGTGAGGTGGAGCGGCACACCTTC. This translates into CASSEVERHTF.

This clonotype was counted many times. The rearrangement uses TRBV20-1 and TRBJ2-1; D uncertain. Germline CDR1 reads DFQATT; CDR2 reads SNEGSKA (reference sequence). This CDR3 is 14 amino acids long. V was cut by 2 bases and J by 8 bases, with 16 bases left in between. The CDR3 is CSARRPGQYYEQFF. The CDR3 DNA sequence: TGCAGTGCTAGAAGGCCGGGCCAATACTATGAGCAGTTCTTC.

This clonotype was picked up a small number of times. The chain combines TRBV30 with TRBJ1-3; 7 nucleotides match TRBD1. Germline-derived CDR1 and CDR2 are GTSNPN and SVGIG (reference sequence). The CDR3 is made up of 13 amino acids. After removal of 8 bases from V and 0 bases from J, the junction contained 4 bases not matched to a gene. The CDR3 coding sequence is TGTGCCGGCGACAGGGCCTCTGGAAACACCATATATTTT. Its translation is CAGDRASGNTIYF.

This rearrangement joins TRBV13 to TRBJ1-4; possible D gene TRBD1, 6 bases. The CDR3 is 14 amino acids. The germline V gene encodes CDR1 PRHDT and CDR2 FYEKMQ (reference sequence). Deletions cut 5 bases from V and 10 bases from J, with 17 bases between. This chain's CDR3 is CASSAPSRGRKLFF. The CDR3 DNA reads TGTGCCAGCAGCGCACCATCGCGGGGGCGAAAACTGTTTTTT.

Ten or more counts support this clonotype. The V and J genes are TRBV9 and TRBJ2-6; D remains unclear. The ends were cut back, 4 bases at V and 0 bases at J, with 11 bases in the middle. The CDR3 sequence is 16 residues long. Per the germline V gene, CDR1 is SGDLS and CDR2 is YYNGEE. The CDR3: CASSPTMSSGANVLTF. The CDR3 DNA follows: TGTGCCAGCAGCCCCACAATGAGCTCTGGGGCCAACGTCCTGACTTTC.

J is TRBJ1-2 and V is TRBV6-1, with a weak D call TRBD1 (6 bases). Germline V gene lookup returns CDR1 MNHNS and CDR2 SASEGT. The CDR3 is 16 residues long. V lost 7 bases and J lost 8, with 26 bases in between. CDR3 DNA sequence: TGTGCCAGCACTCGGCTCGGCAGGGGAAGGCTATCAGGCTACACCTTC. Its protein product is CASTRLGRGRLSGYTF.

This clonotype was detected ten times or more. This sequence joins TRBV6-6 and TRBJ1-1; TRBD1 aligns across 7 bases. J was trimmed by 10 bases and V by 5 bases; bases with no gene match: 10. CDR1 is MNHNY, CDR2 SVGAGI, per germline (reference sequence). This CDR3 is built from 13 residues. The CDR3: CASSRAPTGAAFF. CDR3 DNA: TGTGCCAGCAGTCGCGCCCCAACAGGGGCAGCTTTCTTT.

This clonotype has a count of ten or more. The CDR3 region has the DNA TGTGCCAGCAGTTTTGGACAGATGGGAAATGGCTACACCTTC. It encodes CASSFGQMGNGYTF. This sequence joins TRBV12-3 or TRBV12-4 and TRBJ1-2; D perhaps matches TRBD1 (6 bases). V lost 3 bases and J 6 bases, leaving 14 bases between the germline ends. The CDR3 is made up of 14 amino acids.

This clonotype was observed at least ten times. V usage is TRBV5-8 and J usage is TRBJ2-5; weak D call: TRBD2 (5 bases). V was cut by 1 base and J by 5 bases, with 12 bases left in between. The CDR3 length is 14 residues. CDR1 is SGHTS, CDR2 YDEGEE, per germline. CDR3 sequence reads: CASSLMRAHETQYF. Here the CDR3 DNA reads TGTGCCAGCAGCTTGATGAGGGCCCATGAGACCCAGTACTTC.

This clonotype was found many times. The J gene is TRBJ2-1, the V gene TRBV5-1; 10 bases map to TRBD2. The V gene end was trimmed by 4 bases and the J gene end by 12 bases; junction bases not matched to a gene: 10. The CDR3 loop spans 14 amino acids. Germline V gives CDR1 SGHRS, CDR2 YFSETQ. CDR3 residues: CASSPIAGGDRQFF. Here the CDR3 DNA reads TGCGCCAGCAGCCCTATAGCGGGGGGCGACAGGCAGTTCTTC. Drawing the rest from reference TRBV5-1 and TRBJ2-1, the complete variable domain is KAGVTQTPRYLIKTRGQQVTLSCSPISGHRSVSWYQQTPGQGLQFLFEYFSETQRNKGNFPGRFSGRQFSNSRSEMNVSTLELGDSALYLCASSPIAGGDRQFFGPGTRLTVL.

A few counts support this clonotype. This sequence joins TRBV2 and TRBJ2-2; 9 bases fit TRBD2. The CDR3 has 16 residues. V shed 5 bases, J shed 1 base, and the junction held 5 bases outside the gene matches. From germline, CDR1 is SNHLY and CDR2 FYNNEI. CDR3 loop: CASSWASGKNTGELFF. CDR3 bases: TGTGCCAGCAGTTGGGCTAGCGGGAAGAACACCGGGGAGCTGTTTTTT.

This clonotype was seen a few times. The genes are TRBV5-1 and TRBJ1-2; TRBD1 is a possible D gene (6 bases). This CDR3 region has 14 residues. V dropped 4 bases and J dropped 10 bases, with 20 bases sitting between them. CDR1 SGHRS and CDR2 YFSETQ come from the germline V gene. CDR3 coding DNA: TGCGCCAGCAGCGGCGACAGGCACCCAGCCGTCTACACCTTC. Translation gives CASSGDRHPAVYTF.

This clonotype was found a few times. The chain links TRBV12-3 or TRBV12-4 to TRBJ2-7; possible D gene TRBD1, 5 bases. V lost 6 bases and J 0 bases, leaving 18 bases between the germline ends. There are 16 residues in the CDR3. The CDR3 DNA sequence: TGTGCCAGCAGCCCCCAGGGTCCCCCAACCTCCTACGAGCAGTACTTC. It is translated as CASSPQGPPTSYEQYF.

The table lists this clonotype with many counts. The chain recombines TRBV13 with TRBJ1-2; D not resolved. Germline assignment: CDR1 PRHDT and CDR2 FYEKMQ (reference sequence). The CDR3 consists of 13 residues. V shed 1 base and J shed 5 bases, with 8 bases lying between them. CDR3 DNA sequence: TGTGCCAGCAGCTTAGCTAGAGGGTATGGCTACACCTTC. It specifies CASSLARGYGYTF.

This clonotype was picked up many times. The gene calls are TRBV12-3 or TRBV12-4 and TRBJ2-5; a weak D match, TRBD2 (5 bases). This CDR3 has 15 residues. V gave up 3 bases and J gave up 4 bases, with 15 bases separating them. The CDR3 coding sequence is TGTGCCAGCAGTTTCCCCCGGACTCTGGGAGAGACCCAGTACTTC. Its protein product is CASSFPRTLGETQYF.

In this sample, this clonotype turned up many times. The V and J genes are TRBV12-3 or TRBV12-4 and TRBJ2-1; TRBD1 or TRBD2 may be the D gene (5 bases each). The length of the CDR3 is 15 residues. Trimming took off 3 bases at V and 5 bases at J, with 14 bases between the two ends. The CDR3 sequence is CASSFRQGVNNEQFF. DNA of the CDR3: TGTGCCAGCAGTTTTCGGCAGGGAGTCAACAATGAGCAGTTCTTC.

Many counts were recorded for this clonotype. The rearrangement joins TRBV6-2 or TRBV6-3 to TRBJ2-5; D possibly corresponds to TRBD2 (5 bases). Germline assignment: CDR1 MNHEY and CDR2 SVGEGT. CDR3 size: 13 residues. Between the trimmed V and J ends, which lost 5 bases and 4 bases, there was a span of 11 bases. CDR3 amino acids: CASSDLAGETQYF. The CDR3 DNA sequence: TGTGCCAGCAGTGACCTTGCGGGAGAGACCCAGTACTTC.